Below, one T cell receptor (beta chain) is given with its context. This clonotype was picked up a small number of times. This receptor's antigen is unknown. Nothing much larger sits one base from this clone, and base qualities are not available. Donors were 39 systemically healthy Caucasian individuals from Russia aged roughly 6 to 90 years. Roughly 9 milliliters of peripheral blood were drawn from each donor into EDTA-treated Vacutainer tubes. PBMCs were isolated by Ficoll-Paque density-gradient centrifugation, with at least 6.5 million obtained per sample. Trizol reagent was used to extract total RNA from the PBMCs, yielding at least 6 micrograms per sample. Naive CD45RAhigh/CD27high T cell percentages were measured by flow cytometry on a PBMC aliquot from every donor. This sample is drawn from a study of blood T cells in healthy people across ages (dated by TCRdb to between 2014 and 2017). Concerning the study at large: Template switching captured roughly one uniquely barcoded TCR beta cDNA molecule per two T cells in model experiments. Age-related changes in TCR beta repertoire diversity were measured in the study by deep sequencing normalized with unique cDNA molecular identifiers. Donors were grouped into four age groups: young (average 16 years), middle-aged (39), aged (around 60) and long-lived (approximately 82). To avoid experimental bias, donors of different ages were randomly spread across the sequencing lanes. For two donors (one aged 18 to 30 and one aged 80 or older), the study analyzed two additional independent replicas of 1 million unique cDNA reads from the same blood draw.

Libraries were constructed by 5' RACE. The sequencer listed for this sample is Illumina HiSeq 2500. A second about 7 to 11 cycle PCR used a sample-barcoded 5' primer and a J-beta primer mix. Each TCR beta cDNA molecule received a unique molecular identifier from a template-switch 5' adaptor carrying 12 random nucleotides. Each sample yielded at least 2.5 million CDR3-containing paired-end reads. The Mint cDNA synthesis kit, primed by a TRBC-specific oligonucleotide, was used to synthesize first-strand cDNA from all RNA. Following uracil-DNA glycosylase treatment, a first 18-cycle PCR with universal primers M1SS and BC2_uni_R was performed on all cDNA. On the authors' methods: Normalization of each sample was performed by random selection of 1 million high-quality reads, each carrying a distinct molecular identifier. Reads sharing molecular identifiers were discarded rather than binned into consensus sequences. MiTCR, set to a Q25 quality threshold and the strictest error-elimination algorithm, was used for CDR3 identification, clonotype clustering and error correction. A nonparametric unseen species model using Euler transformation provided a lower-bound estimate of total TCR beta diversity. TCRdb reran the public reads through fastp at Q25 and MiXCR, keeping productive beta chains. Identical CDR3 proteins give one entry, which carries the most common genes and DNA. The V and J calls come from TCRdb's annotation, not from the publication. The sample table contains some 800,000 distinct CDR3 sequences; only one count was recorded for 40% to 50% of them. Roughly 19% of the sample is taken by the ten largest.

Broad study findings and their caveats: Compared with the aged group, the long-lived group had more naive CD4+ T cells, fewer expanded clones and increased TCR diversity, a pattern suggesting age selection. Because profiling used bulk unsorted PBMCs, naive and antigen-experienced compartments could not be compared conclusively. Because donor CMV infection status was unknown, age-related changes in expanded clonotypes were potentially confounded. Observed TCR beta diversity per million T cells fell roughly linearly with age, and a significant reduction was already apparent by age approximately 41. Total diversity estimates from one million sequenced T cells were considered lower bounds and underestimates. There was a strong correlation between observed TCR beta diversity and the percentage of naive T cells measured by flow cytometry.

This receptor was obtained from a man in his 60s in good health. Sequences were obtained from blood.

The CDR3 protein: CASSSRGEGDTQYF. At the DNA level, the sequence is TGTGCCAGCAGTTCCCGGGGCGAGGGAGATACGCAGTATTTT. The chain is encoded by TRBV6-5 joined to TRBJ2-3; the D gene assignment is perhaps TRBD1 or TRBD2, with each matching 5 bases. The CDR3, from cysteine to phenylalanine, totals 14 residues. The only DNA kept is the CDR3, 42 bases in frame from the first base. From a lookup of the germline V gene, CDR1 and CDR2 are MNHEY and SVGAGI. V loses 4 bases, J loses 5 bases, and the germline ends lie 13 bases apart.